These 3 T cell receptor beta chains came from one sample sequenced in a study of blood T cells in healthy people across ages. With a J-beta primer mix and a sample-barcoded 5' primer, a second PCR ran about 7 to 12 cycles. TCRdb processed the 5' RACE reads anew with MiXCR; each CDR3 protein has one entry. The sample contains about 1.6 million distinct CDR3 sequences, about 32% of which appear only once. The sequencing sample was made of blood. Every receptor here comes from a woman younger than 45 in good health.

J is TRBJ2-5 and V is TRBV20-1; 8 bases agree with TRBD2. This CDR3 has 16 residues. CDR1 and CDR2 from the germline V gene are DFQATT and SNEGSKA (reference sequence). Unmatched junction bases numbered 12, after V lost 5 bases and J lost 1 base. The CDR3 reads CSARRAGGLLQETQYF. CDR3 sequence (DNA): TGCAGTGCTCGAAGGGCGGGGGGCTTGCTCCAAGAGACCCAGTACTTC.

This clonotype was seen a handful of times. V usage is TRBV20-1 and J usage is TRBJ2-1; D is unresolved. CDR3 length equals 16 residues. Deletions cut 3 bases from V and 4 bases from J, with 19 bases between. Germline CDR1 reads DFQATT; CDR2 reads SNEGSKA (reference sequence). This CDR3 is CSASQAPPDIYNEQFF. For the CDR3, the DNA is TGCAGTGCTAGTCAAGCGCCACCCGATATATACAATGAGCAGTTCTTC.

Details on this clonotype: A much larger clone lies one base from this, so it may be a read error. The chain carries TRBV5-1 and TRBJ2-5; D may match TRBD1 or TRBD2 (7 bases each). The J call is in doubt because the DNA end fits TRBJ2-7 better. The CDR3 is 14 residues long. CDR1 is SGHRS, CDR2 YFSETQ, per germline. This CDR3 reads CASSWEGQRGEQYF. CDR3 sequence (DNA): TGCGCCAGCAGCTGGGAGGGACAGCGCGGCGAGCAGTACTTC.